The entry below describes one T cell receptor (beta chain). The antigen is not known. This entry comes from a study of CD8 T cells in Susac syndrome. Study at large: Patients with Susac syndrome were therapy-naive, taking corticosteroids, with some also receiving intravenous immunoglobulin, or taking intravenous immunoglobulin alone at the time their blood was drawn. Study-wide points: Susac-specific public clones were found in both the total CD8+ and the CD8+ TEMRA repertoires, with under 20 in the former and 5 or 6 in the latter.

V lost 6 bases to trimming and J lost 6 bases; unmatched junction nucleotides: 8. Germline loops: CDR1 LGHDT, CDR2 YNNKEL (reference sequence). The CDR3 contains 14 residues. The RNA input was 0.5 to 1 ug, and it was reverse transcribed with random hexamers. In TCRdb, the immunoSEQ multiplex PCR reads were re-called with MiXCR into one record per CDR3 protein. Among fewer than 140,000 distinct CDR3 sequences, approximately 94% were seen once, and the ten largest hold about 0.41%. The clonotype originates from a human donor with Susac syndrome. V and J are TRBV3-1 and TRBJ2-3, with 8 bases lining up with TRBD2. Sequenced: CD8+ T cells from PBMCs. CDR3 residues: CASRSGGAPDTQYF. The CDR3 DNA sequence: TGTGCCAGCAGGTCGGGGGGGGCCCCGGATACGCAGTATTTT.